The 15 T cell receptor beta chains listed next were all sequenced from one sample in a study of blood T cell repertoires in COVID-19. The assay was immunoSEQ multiplex PCR, and TCRdb's table has in-frame clones only and misses some. The data hold about 320,000 clones, with more than 70% observed a single time. The specimen was peripheral blood. These receptors were obtained from a woman between 50 and 59 years old with acute or convalescent COVID-19.

This clone was recorded a few times. The rearrangement joins TRBV10-3 to TRBJ1-1, with 9 bases fitting TRBD1. Germline assignment: CDR1 ENHRY and CDR2 SYGVKD. J lost 1 base, V lost 7 bases, and 4 bases had no gene match. This CDR3 has 14 amino acids. CDR3 DNA sequence: TGTGCCATCACCCGGGACAGGGAGAACACTGAAGCTTTCTTT. This encodes CAITRDRENTEAFF.

Notes on this clone: This sample also contains other DNA sequences that code for the same CDR3. The chain is built from TRBV19 and TRBJ1-5, with TRBD1 matching over 9 bases. The CDR3 is 15 amino acids. V gave up 7 bases and J gave up 2 bases; unmatched junction bases: 6. The V gene's germline CDR1 is LNHDA and CDR2 SQIVND (reference sequence). The CDR3 sequence: CASTQGQGGNQPQHF. The CDR3 nucleotides read TGTGCCAGTACCCAGGGACAGGGAGGCAATCAGCCCCAGCATTTT.

This chain uses TRBV27 with TRBJ2-7; D remains unclear. The CDR3 extends over 13 amino acids. V lost 3 bases, J lost 3 bases, and 9 bases lay in between. CDR1 and CDR2 (germline): MNHEY, SMNVEV (reference sequence). The CDR3 nucleotides are TGTGCCAGCAGTTTGGAGAATAGCTACGAGCAGTACTTC. This codes for CASSLENSYEQYF.

The rearrangement joins TRBV5-6 to TRBJ2-1; 7 positions agree with TRBD2. The CDR3 is made up of 16 amino acids. J lost 4 bases, V lost 1 base, and 8 bases had no gene match. CDR1 and CDR2 (germline): SGHDT, YYEEEE. CDR3 in amino acids: CASSLSGGSTYNEQFF. The CDR3, as DNA: TGTGCCAGCAGCTTGTCGGGCGGGAGTACTTACAATGAGCAGTTCTTC.

The chain recombines TRBV27 with TRBJ2-7; TRBD2 aligns across 8 bases. Germline loops: CDR1 MNHEY, CDR2 SMNVEV (reference sequence). V dropped 5 bases and J dropped 0; count of bases not matched to a gene: 12. The CDR3 loop spans 17 amino acids. Here the CDR3 reads CASSPGWGSGNSYEQYF. CDR3 nucleotide sequence: TGTGCCAGCAGTCCCGGGTGGGGTAGCGGGAACTCCTACGAGCAGTACTTC.

The chain recombines TRBV6-5 with TRBJ1-5, with TRBD1 as a possible D gene (5 bases). Germline V gives CDR1 MNHEY, CDR2 SVGAGI. The CDR3 has 14 residues. Trimming removed 6 bases at V and 6 bases at J, with 15 bases between. As DNA, the CDR3 is TGTGCCAGCAGCCACGCCATCGACAGTCAGCCCCAGCATTTT. It yields the protein CASSHAIDSQPQHF.

The rearrangement links TRBV4-1 to TRBJ2-5; 12 bases map to TRBD2. This CDR3 has 16 residues. V shed 4 bases and J 5 bases; nucleotides not matched to a gene: 8. The V gene's germline CDR1 is MGHRA and CDR2 YSYEKL. CDR3 residues: CASSRRLAGVIETQYF. The CDR3 DNA follows: TGCGCCAGCAGCCGCCGACTAGCGGGAGTGATCGAGACCCAGTACTTC.

The chain combines TRBV9 with TRBJ1-1; a possible D gene is TRBD1 (5 bases). This CDR3 region has 15 residues. V lost 0 bases and J 0 bases, leaving 9 bases between the germline ends. Per germline, CDR1 SGDLS and CDR2 YYNGEE. The CDR3 spells CASSVGGTLNTEAFF. The CDR3 DNA is TGTGCCAGCAGCGTAGGAGGGACTCTGAACACTGAAGCTTTCTTT.

This chain uses TRBV6-6 with TRBJ2-7; 12 positions agree with TRBD2. V dropped 3 bases and J dropped 2; count of bases not matched to a gene: 5. The CDR3 runs 16 residues. Germline V lookup: CDR1 MNHNY, CDR2 SVGAGI (reference sequence). CDR3 protein: CASSYILAGGTYEQYF. As DNA, the CDR3 is TGTGCCAGCAGTTATATCCTAGCGGGAGGGACCTACGAGCAGTACTTC.

The chain uses TRBV18 and TRBJ2-1; possible D gene TRBD2, 5 bases. The CDR3 is 15 residues long. Germline V gives CDR1 KGHSH, CDR2 LQKENI. Trimming left V 3 bases short and J 9 bases short, with 18 bases between. The CDR3 here is CASSPPSSREGEQFF. The CDR3 DNA reads as TGTGCCAGCTCACCGCCCAGTTCCCGCGAGGGTGAGCAGTTCTTC.

The CDR3 nucleotides are TGTGCCAGCAGCCCCTCGGAGGCCCCAGATACGCAGTATTTT. Translating gives CASSPSEAPDTQYF. This chain uses TRBV3-1 (or the pseudogene TRBV3-2) with TRBJ2-3, with D perhaps TRBD2 (5 bases). The V end was cut by 4 bases, the J end by 4 bases, with 12 bases between. Per the germline V gene, CDR1 is LGHDT and CDR2 is YNNKEL (reference sequence). This CDR3 contains 14 residues.

For the CDR3, the DNA is TGTGCCAGCAGCCGGGGGACAGGGGCCGAAAAACTGTTTTTT. Its translation is CASSRGTGAEKLFF. This rearrangement joins TRBV7-2 to TRBJ1-4; 10 bases align to TRBD1. The V gene end was trimmed by 5 bases and the J gene end by 8 bases; junction bases not matched to a gene: 5. The CDR3 is 14 amino acids. CDR1 is SGHTA, CDR2 FQGNSA, per germline. Together with reference TRBV7-2 and TRBJ1-4, the CDR3 gives the full variable domain: GAGVSQSPSNKVTEKGKDVELRCDPISGHTALYWYRQSLGQGLEFLIYFQGNSAPDKSGLPSDRFSAERTGGSVSTLTIQRTQQEDSAVYLCASSRGTGAEKLFFGSGTQLSVL.

In DNA form, the CDR3 reads TGTGCCAGCACGGGCGGGAGTTATTACAATGAGCAGTTCTTC. This translates into CASTGGSYYNEQFF. The V call is TRBV6-5, the J call TRBJ2-1; 7 nucleotides line up with TRBD2. V shed 7 bases and J 4 bases; nucleotides not matched to a gene: 7. Germline assignment: CDR1 MNHEY and CDR2 SVGAGI. The CDR3 length is 14 residues.

The chain employs TRBV19 and TRBJ1-5; a possible D gene is TRBD1 (5 bases). CDR1 is LNHDA and CDR2 is SQIVND in the germline V gene (reference sequence). This CDR3 comprises 17 residues. The V end was cut by 5 bases, the J end by 1 base, with 18 bases between. The CDR3 DNA follows: TGTGCCAGTAGTTGGCGTGGGCAGGGCGAAAGCAATCAGCCCCAGCATTTT. This codes for CASSWRGQGESNQPQHF. Variable domain in full (rest from reference TRBV19 and TRBJ1-5): DGGITQSPKYLFRKEGQNVTLSCEQNLNHDAMYWYRQDPGQGLRLIYYSQIVNDFQKGDIAEGYSVSREKKESFPLTVTSAQKNPTAFYLCASSWRGQGESNQPQHFGDGTRLSIL.

This sequence joins TRBV11-2 and TRBJ2-7, with 7 nucleotides matching TRBD2. V shed 5 bases and J 2 bases; nucleotides not matched to a gene: 9. CDR1 is SGHAT and CDR2 is FQNNGV in the germline V gene. This CDR3 contains 15 residues. The CDR3 reads CASSLSGGLTYEQYF. CDR3 nucleotide sequence: TGTGCCAGCAGCCTCTCGGGAGGCCTTACCTACGAGCAGTACTTC.